One sample yielded the 28 T cell receptor beta chains listed below, sequenced in a study of blood T cell repertoires in COVID-19. TCRdb keeps only in-frame clones here, not all; method: immunoSEQ multiplex PCR. Of about 150,000 clones listed, approximately 90% are singletons. Sequences were obtained from peripheral blood. These TCRs come from a woman aged 45-59 years with active or convalescent COVID-19.

This clone was recorded once. The rearrangement links TRBV3-1 (or the pseudogene TRBV3-2) to TRBJ2-4; 7 bases map to TRBD1. V shed 4 bases and J 0 bases; nucleotides not matched to a gene: 9. The length of the CDR3 is 17 residues. Germline-derived CDR1 and CDR2 are LGHDT and YNNKEL (reference sequence). For the CDR3, the DNA is TGTGCCAGCAGCCTTGCCACAGGGGTTCTAGCCAAAAACATTCAGTACTTC. Protein product: CASSLATGVLAKNIQYF.

This clone was seen just once. The chain joins TRBV7-2 to TRBJ2-2; D gene ambiguous. The CDR3 totals 13 residues. Trimming removed 5 bases from V and 6 bases from J, with 10 bases in between. Germline assignment: CDR1 SGHTA and CDR2 FQGNSA. CDR3 region: CASSRLRSGELFF. For the CDR3, the DNA is TGTGCCAGCAGCCGACTGCGGTCCGGGGAGCTGTTTTTT.

The V gene is TRBV24-1, the J gene TRBJ2-2; TRBD2 agrees at 9 bases. This CDR3 is built from 17 residues. V lost 0 bases, J lost 5 bases, and 6 bases stayed unmatched. The V gene's germline CDR1 is KGHDR and CDR2 SFDVKD. The CDR3 bases are TGTGCCACCAGTGATTTGTGGCGGGAGGGCCAGACCGGGGAGCTGTTTTTT. Protein sequence: CATSDLWREGQTGELFF.

The CDR3 sequence is CASSYSGTGLGEKLFF. DNA for the CDR3: TGTGCCAGCAGTTACTCCGGGACAGGGTTGGGGGAAAAACTGTTTTTT. The genes are TRBV6-5 and TRBJ1-4; 9 bases are a match to TRBD1. The CDR3 loop spans 16 amino acids. Germline CDR1 reads MNHEY; CDR2 reads SVGAGI. With 0 bases clipped from V and 8 bases from J, the junction kept 7 bases outside the gene matches.

The chain links TRBV4-3 to TRBJ1-2; D unclear. With 5 bases removed from V and 6 bases from J, the gap between germline ends came to 16 bases. The V gene's germline CDR1 is LGHNA and CDR2 YSLEER. The CDR3 has 14 residues. The CDR3 DNA is TGCGCCAGCAGCTCACACCAGGACGGGAATGGCTACACCTTC. Encoded protein: CASSSHQDGNGYTF.

The chain couples TRBV12-5 to TRBJ2-5; 8 bases map to TRBD1. The CDR3 totals 19 residues. Trimming removed 2 bases from V and 5 bases from J; junction bases left unmatched: 19. Germline values: CDR1 LGHNT, CDR2 FRNRAP. This CDR3 is CASGLNRRGLRRQEETQYF. As DNA, the CDR3 is TGTGCTAGTGGTTTGAATCGCAGGGGGCTTAGGAGGCAAGAGGAGACCCAGTACTTC.

The chain is built from TRBV10-3 and TRBJ1-2; 7 nucleotides agree with TRBD1. The CDR3 totals 16 residues. Losses at the gene ends were 0 bases for V and 0 bases for J; bases not matched to a gene: 4. Germline V gene sequence: CDR1 ENHRY, CDR2 SYGVKD. CDR3 loop: CAISESGGPANYGYTF. The DNA for the CDR3 is TGTGCCATCAGTGAGTCAGGGGGCCCAGCTAACTATGGCTACACCTTC.

The J gene is TRBJ2-1, the V gene TRBV3-1 (or the pseudogene TRBV3-2), with 14 bases lining up with TRBD2. V trimming: 4 bases; J trimming: 6 bases; junction bases outside the gene matches: 11. The CDR3 is made up of 18 amino acids. Germline lookup yields CDR1 LGHDT and CDR2 YNNKEL (reference sequence). The CDR3 reads CASSLVPGLAGVLNEQFF. The DNA for the CDR3 is TGTGCCAGCAGCCTTGTCCCGGGACTAGCGGGAGTGCTCAATGAGCAGTTCTTC.

The V call is TRBV4-3, the J call TRBJ2-3; 12 nucleotides align to TRBD2. The CDR3 is 16 residues long. V trimming: 0 bases; J trimming: 8 bases; junction bases outside the gene matches: 6. Germline assignment: CDR1 LGHNA and CDR2 YSLEER. CDR3 in DNA: TGCGCCAGCAGCCAAGAACGACTAGCGGGAGAGGGTACGCAGTATTTT. Its protein product is CASSQERLAGEGTQYF.

This rearrangement joins TRBV14 to TRBJ2-1; D not certain. The CDR3 contains 13 residues. Per germline, CDR1 SGHDN and CDR2 FVKESK. V lost 8 bases and J 0 bases, leaving 8 bases between the germline ends. The chain's CDR3 is CASGALSYNEQFF. The DNA of the CDR3 is TGTGCCAGCGGAGCCCTCTCCTACAATGAGCAGTTCTTC.

The CDR3 loop reads CASSRTPGSSTDTQYF. The CDR3 region has the DNA TGTGCCAGCAGCAGGACCCCCGGGAGTAGCACAGATACGCAGTATTTT. This chain links TRBV7-3 with TRBJ2-3; a possible D gene is TRBD2 (6 bases). The V and J ends lost 5 bases and 0 bases respectively, with 15 bases between them. This CDR3 has 16 amino acids. Germline V gene data show CDR1 as SGHTA and CDR2 as FQGTGA.

V is TRBV28 and J is TRBJ1-5, with TRBD1 matching 8 bases. V lost 3 bases and J lost 4; bases outside the gene matches: 5. CDR3 length: 15 residues. Germline loops: CDR1 MDHEN, CDR2 SYDVKM. The CDR3 sequence: CASSFARGLNQPQHF. The CDR3 DNA reads TGTGCCAGCAGTTTTGCCAGGGGGCTGAATCAGCCCCAGCATTTT. Using reference TRBV28 and TRBJ1-5 for the parts outside the CDR3, the full variable domain is DVKVTQSSRYLVKRTGEKVFLECVQDMDHENMFWYRQDPGLGLRLIYFSYDVKMKEKGDIPEGYSVSREKKERFSLILESASTNQTSMYLCASSFARGLNQPQHFGDGTRLSIL.

This chain links TRBV4-2 with TRBJ2-5, with 7 bases lining up with TRBD2. V lost 1 base to trimming and J lost 2 bases; unmatched junction nucleotides: 1. There are 14 residues in the CDR3. CDR1 is LGHNA and CDR2 is YNFKEQ in the germline V gene. The CDR3 DNA sequence: TGTGCCAGCAGCCAAGCCGGGGGGCAAGAGACCCAGTACTTC. This sequence encodes CASSQAGGQETQYF.

The chain combines TRBV12-5 with TRBJ2-7; 8 nucleotides match TRBD1. The ends lost 1 base at V and 3 bases at J; junction bases unmatched: 5. CDR1 is LGHNT, CDR2 FRNRAP, per germline. The CDR3 extends over 15 amino acids. Written as DNA, the CDR3 is TGTGCTAGTGGTTTGGCGGACAGGGTAGGCTACGAGCAGTACTTC. Translating it yields CASGLADRVGYEQYF.

This clone has just a few counts. The chain joins TRBV10-1 to TRBJ1-1, with a possible D match to TRBD1 (6 bases). This CDR3 has 15 amino acids. Germline CDR1 and CDR2: WNHNN and SYGVQD (reference sequence). Trimming stripped 2 bases from V and 6 bases from J, with 16 bases between. This CDR3 is CASSEPLQGSPEAFF. CDR3 DNA: TGCGCCAGCAGTGAGCCGTTACAGGGAAGTCCTGAAGCTTTCTTT.

This clone was picked up one time. The CDR3 spells CASTVEAGKNTGELFF. In DNA, the CDR3 is TGTGCCAGCACCGTCGAAGCGGGGAAGAACACCGGGGAGCTGTTTTTT. The genes are TRBV2 and TRBJ2-2, with TRBD2 matching over 7 bases. There are 16 residues in the CDR3. Per germline, CDR1 SNHLY and CDR2 FYNNEI. V trimming: 7 bases; J trimming: 1 base; junction bases outside the gene matches: 9.

This rearrangement joins TRBV7-8 to TRBJ2-7; TRBD2 agrees at 10 bases. J lost 6 bases, V lost 5 bases, and 13 bases had no gene match. The CDR3 is 16 amino acids. The germline CDR1 and CDR2 sequences are SGHVS and FQNEAQ. CDR3 coding DNA: TGTGCCAGCAGCCCCCTAAGCGGGGGGGCCGACGGCGAGCAGTACTTC. Protein sequence: CASSPLSGGADGEQYF.

This clone was picked up one time. The germline gene is not matched at one end of the junction; a read error may be the cause. This chain connects TRBV27 to TRBJ2-4; 10 bases are shared with TRBD2. There are 14 residues in the CDR3. The germline CDR1 and CDR2 sequences are MNHEY and SMNVEV (reference sequence). The CDR3 protein is CASSSFSSGGVQYF. CDR3 sequence (DNA): TGTGCCAGCAGTTCCTTTTCTAGCGGGGGTGTTCAATACTTC.

The chain recombines TRBV9 with TRBJ1-1; D possibly corresponds to TRBD1 (6 bases). From germline, CDR1 is SGDLS and CDR2 YYNGEE. This CDR3 has 13 amino acids. The V and J ends lost 4 bases and 1 base respectively, with 8 bases between them. CDR3 loop: CASSKQGNTEAFF. DNA for the CDR3: TGTGCCAGCAGCAAACAGGGGAACACTGAAGCTTTCTTT.

The J gene is TRBJ2-1, the V gene TRBV28; 9 bases fit TRBD2. Trimming at V came to 6 bases and at J to 7 bases, leaving 10 bases not matched to a gene. CDR1 and CDR2 from the germline V gene are MDHEN and SYDVKM. CDR3 length equals 15 residues. The CDR3 reads CASSWAGGPRNEQFF. In DNA form, the CDR3 reads TGTGCCAGCAGCTGGGCGGGAGGGCCGCGGAATGAGCAGTTCTTC.

This rearrangement joins TRBV27 to TRBJ1-5, with TRBD1 matching 7 bases. The trim removed 4 bases at V and 3 bases at J, leaving 9 bases unmatched. The CDR3 is 16 residues long. Per the germline V gene, CDR1 is MNHEY and CDR2 is SMNVEV (reference sequence). The CDR3 DNA sequence: TGTGCCAGCAGTTCAAATAGGGACAGCGTCAATCAGCCCCAGCATTTT. This codes for CASSSNRDSVNQPQHF.

The chain carries TRBV28 and TRBJ2-5, with no clear D. From germline, CDR1 is MDHEN and CDR2 SYDVKM. V was clipped by 7 bases and J by 5 bases, with 17 bases between them. This CDR3 has 14 residues. DNA for the CDR3: TGTGCCAGCAAGCTAGGCGTCTATAGGGAGACCCAGTACTTC. The encoded protein is CASKLGVYRETQYF.

This clone was counted once. The chain recombines TRBV28 with TRBJ2-5; 11 bases fit TRBD2. CDR3 length equals 14 residues. From germline, CDR1 is MDHEN and CDR2 SYDVKM. The ends lost 6 bases at V and 7 bases at J; junction bases unmatched: 7. The CDR3 is CASSASGGPGTQYF. The CDR3 DNA reads TGTGCCAGCAGCGCTAGCGGGGGGCCGGGGACCCAGTACTTC.

The genes are TRBV27 and TRBJ1-2; TRBD1 aligns across 8 bases. The junction had 7 bases not matched to a gene; V was cut back by 0 bases and J by 4 bases. The CDR3 consists of 16 residues. CDR1 MNHEY and CDR2 SMNVEV come from the germline V gene (reference sequence). CDR3 DNA sequence: TGTGCCAGCAGTTTATCTATGACAGGGGATCCCTATGGCTACACCTTC. It encodes CASSLSMTGDPYGYTF.

This clone was recorded once. The chain joins TRBV30 to TRBJ1-2; tentative D call: TRBD1 (5 bases). The V gene lost 5 bases and the J gene lost 4 bases, with 11 bases spanning the gap. Germline loops: CDR1 GTSNPN, CDR2 SVGIG (reference sequence). The CDR3 covers 12 residues. The CDR3 reads CAWDLGGYGYTF. The CDR3 DNA follows: TGTGCCTGGGACCTCGGGGGCTATGGCTACACCTTC.

The rearrangement links TRBV6-1 to TRBJ1-2, with D unclear. The CDR3 is 14 amino acids. CDR1 MNHNS and CDR2 SASEGT come from the germline V gene. Trimming removed 2 bases at V and 0 bases at J, with 7 bases between. The CDR3 is CASSEIDTNYGYTF. DNA of the CDR3: TGTGCCAGCAGTGAAATCGACACTAACTATGGCTACACCTTC.

The V gene is TRBV2, the J gene TRBJ1-2, with 9 positions matching TRBD1. The V and J ends lost 6 bases and 0 bases, in that order; junction bases with no gene match: 11. In germline, CDR1 is SNHLY, CDR2 FYNNEI. CDR3 length equals 17 residues. DNA of the CDR3: TGTGCCAGCAGGGACGACAGGGGGAGGATCTCTAACTATGGCTACACCTTC. Its translation: CASRDDRGRISNYGYTF. Using reference TRBV2 and TRBJ1-2 for the parts outside the CDR3, the full variable domain is EPEVTQTPSHQVTQMGQEVILRCVPISNHLYFYWYRQILGQKVEFLVSFYNNEISEKSEIFDDQFSVERPDGSNFTLKIRSTKLEDSAMYFCASRDDRGRISNYGYTFGSGTRLTVV.

The CDR3 DNA is TGTGCCACCAGCAGAGGGGGACCGGGAGGGACGCAGCGCTACACCTTC. It yields the protein CATSRGGPGGTQRYTF. The chain has TRBV15 and TRBJ1-2; tentatively, D is TRBD1 (5 bases). Trimming removed 1 base at V and 9 bases at J, with 21 bases between. Germline assignment: CDR1 LNHNV and CDR2 YYDKDF (reference sequence). The CDR3 runs to 16 residues.